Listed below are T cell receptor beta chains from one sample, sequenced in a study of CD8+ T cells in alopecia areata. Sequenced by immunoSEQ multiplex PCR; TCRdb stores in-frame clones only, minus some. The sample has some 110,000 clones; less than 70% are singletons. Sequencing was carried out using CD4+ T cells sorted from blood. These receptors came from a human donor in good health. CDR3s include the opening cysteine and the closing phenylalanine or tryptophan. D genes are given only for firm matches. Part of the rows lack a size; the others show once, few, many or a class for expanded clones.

CDR3: CAWEATGIRGYTF; DNA: TGTGCCTGGGAAGCCACAGGGATACGAGGCTACACCTTC; length: 13; J: TRBJ1-2; D: NA; V: TRBV30; size: NA
CDR3: CAWSLGGTDTQYF; DNA: TGTGCCTGGAGTTTGGGGGGAACAGATACGCAGTATTTT; length: 13; J: TRBJ2-3; D: NA; V: TRBV30; size: few
CDR3: CASSLEGADTQYF; DNA: TGCGCCAGCAGCTTGGAAGGGGCAGATACGCAGTATTTT; length: 13; J: TRBJ2-3; D: NA; V: TRBV5-1; size: NA
CDR3: CAWSTGPAETQYF; DNA: TGTGCCTGGTCGACAGGGCCGGCAGAGACCCAGTACTTC; length: 13; J: TRBJ2-5; D: TRBD1; V: TRBV30; size: NA
CDR3: CSVEEWGTGEARRQYF; DNA: TGCAGCGTTGAAGAATGGGGGACGGGGGAGGCACGGAGGCAGTACTTC; length: 16; J: TRBJ2-7; D: NA; V: TRBV29-1; size: NA
CDR3: CASSYNGGANVLTF; DNA: TGTGCCAGCAGTTACAACGGAGGGGCCAACGTCCTGACTTTC; length: 14; J: TRBJ2-6; D: NA; V: TRBV6-5; size: few
CDR3: CATSSGQPSSGANVLTF; DNA: TGTGCCACCAGCAGTGGACAGCCTAGCTCTGGGGCCAACGTCCTGACTTTC; length: 17; J: TRBJ2-6; D: NA; V: TRBV15; size: NA
CDR3: CASSPDYSQPQHF; DNA: TGTGCCAGCTCACCGGACTATAGTCAGCCCCAGCATTTT; length: 13; J: TRBJ1-5; D: NA; V: TRBV18; size: NA
CDR3: CASSAYSGGASEQYF; DNA: TGTGCCAGCAGCGCCTATAGCGGGGGGGCCTCCGAGCAGTACTTC; length: 15; J: TRBJ2-7; D: TRBD2; V: TRBV9; size: NA
CDR3: CASSYSGGLEAFF; DNA: TGTGCCAGCAGTTACTCGGGTGGTCTAGAGGCTTTCTTT; length: 13; J: TRBJ1-1; D: NA; V: TRBV6-5; size: NA
CDR3: CASSPRDSPVVNEQFF; DNA: TGTGCCAGTAGTCCGAGGGACAGTCCCGTCGTAAATGAGCAGTTCTTC; length: 16; J: TRBJ2-1; D: TRBD1; V: TRBV19; size: NA
CDR3: CASSLWDEQFF; DNA: TGTGCCAGCAGCTTGTGGGATGAGCAGTTCTTC; length: 11; J: TRBJ2-1; D: NA; V: TRBV5-6; size: NA
CDR3: CASRQTAFSSYNSPLHF; DNA: TGTGCCAGCAGACAGACAGCCTTCAGCTCCTATAATTCACCCCTCCACTTT; length: 17; J: TRBJ1-6; D: NA; V: TRBV2; size: NA
CDR3: CASSWGTGGYTF; DNA: TGCGCCAGCAGCTGGGGGACAGGGGGCTACACCTTC; length: 12; J: TRBJ1-2; D: TRBD1; V: TRBV5-1; size: NA
CDR3: CASSFGTRTYEQYF; DNA: TGTGCCAGTAGTTTCGGGACTCGAACCTACGAGCAGTACTTC; length: 14; J: TRBJ2-7; D: NA; V: TRBV19; size: once
CDR3: CATGTGTSGANEQFF; DNA: TGTGCCACCGGAACCGGGACTAGCGGGGCCAATGAGCAGTTCTTC; length: 15; J: TRBJ2-1; D: TRBD2; V: TRBV6-1; size: NA
CDR3: CASSLVRTSETDTQYF; DNA: TGTGCCAGCAGCTTAGTCAGGACGTCGGAGACAGATACGCAGTATTTT; length: 16; J: TRBJ2-3; D: NA; V: TRBV7-2; size: once
CDR3: CASSVGQGISEQYF; DNA: TGTGCCAGCAGCGTGGGACAGGGAATCAGCGAGCAGTACTTC; length: 14; J: TRBJ2-7; D: TRBD1; V: TRBV27; size: few
CDR3: CASSPRGRGYTF; DNA: TGCGCCAGCAGCCCCAGGGGACGTGGCTACACCTTC; length: 12; J: TRBJ1-2; D: NA; V: TRBV4-1; size: NA
CDR3: CASSLFSLGFEQFF; DNA: TGTGCCAGCAGCTTGTTCTCTTTGGGATTTGAGCAGTTCTTC; length: 14; J: TRBJ2-1; D: NA; V: TRBV5-6; size: NA
CDR3: CASSLTGETQYF; DNA: TGTGCCAGCAGCCTAACAGGGGAGACCCAGTACTTC; length: 12; J: TRBJ2-5; D: NA; V: TRBV5-4; size: NA
CDR3: CAWSLGSGATDTQYF; DNA: TGTGCCTGGAGTCTGGGTAGCGGGGCCACAGATACGCAGTATTTT; length: 15; J: TRBJ2-3; D: TRBD2; V: TRBV30; size: NA
CDR3: CASRLANQETQYF; DNA: TGTGCCAGCAGGCTAGCAAACCAAGAGACCCAGTACTTC; length: 13; J: TRBJ2-5; D: NA; V: TRBV6-6; size: NA
CDR3: CSARQGNQPQHF; DNA: TGCAGCGCACGACAGGGGAATCAGCCCCAGCATTTT; length: 12; J: TRBJ1-5; D: TRBD1; V: TRBV29-1; size: NA
CDR3: CASSLWTREETQYF; DNA: TGTGCCAGCAGCTTGTGGACTAGAGAAGAGACCCAGTACTTC; length: 14; J: TRBJ2-5; D: TRBD2; V: TRBV5-6; size: NA
CDR3: CAWRSRDGQAFF; DNA: TGTGCCTGGAGGTCTAGGGACGGGCAAGCTTTCTTT; length: 12; J: TRBJ1-1; D: NA; V: TRBV30; size: NA
CDR3: CASRRLGVNTEAFF; DNA: TGTGCCAGCAGACGCCTGGGGGTGAACACTGAAGCTTTCTTT; length: 14; J: TRBJ1-1; D: NA; V: TRBV6-5; size: NA
CDR3: CASSPGGQGNTEAFF; DNA: TGTGCCAGCTCACCAGGGGGGCAGGGGAACACTGAAGCTTTCTTT; length: 15; J: TRBJ1-1; D: NA; V: TRBV18; size: NA
CDR3: CAWSAKPPGVYGYTF; DNA: TGTGCCTGGAGCGCCAAACCCCCAGGCGTCTATGGCTACACCTTC; length: 15; J: TRBJ1-2; D: NA; V: TRBV30; size: NA
CDR3: CSVEEATQYF; DNA: TGCAGCGTTGAAGAAGCTACGCAGTATTTT; length: 10; J: TRBJ2-3; D: NA; V: TRBV29-1; size: NA
CDR3: CASSEAEHTGELFF; DNA: TGTGCCAGCAGCGAAGCCGAGCACACCGGGGAGCTGTTTTTT; length: 14; J: TRBJ2-2; D: NA; V: TRBV4-2; size: NA
CDR3: CSATEAPNTEAFF; DNA: TGCAGCGCCACAGAGGCCCCGAACACTGAAGCTTTCTTT; length: 13; J: TRBJ1-1; D: NA; V: TRBV29-1; size: NA
CDR3: CATSEHRGQSNQPQHF; DNA: TGTGCCACCAGCGAACACAGGGGGCAAAGCAATCAGCCCCAGCATTTT; length: 16; J: TRBJ1-5; D: TRBD1; V: TRBV15; size: NA
CDR3: CAWSEPGGNYGYTF; DNA: TGTGCCTGGAGTGAACCAGGGGGGAACTATGGCTACACCTTC; length: 14; J: TRBJ1-2; D: TRBD1; V: TRBV30; size: NA
CDR3: CSAATGGRGVHEQYF; DNA: TGCAGCGCGGCTACCGGGGGACGAGGGGTCCACGAGCAGTACTTC; length: 15; J: TRBJ2-7; D: NA; V: TRBV29-1; size: NA
CDR3: CSVRGADTQYF; DNA: TGCAGCGTGCGGGGGGCAGATACGCAGTATTTT; length: 11; J: TRBJ2-3; D: TRBD2; V: TRBV29-1; size: NA
CDR3: CASAILAGTLDEQFF; DNA: TGTGCCAGCGCCATACTAGCGGGGACGTTGGATGAGCAGTTCTTC; length: 15; J: TRBJ2-1; D: TRBD2; V: TRBV6-1; size: NA
CDR3: CSVRTAANINTEAFF; DNA: TGCAGCGTTAGGACCGCAGCCAACATAAACACTGAAGCTTTCTTT; length: 15; J: TRBJ1-1; D: NA; V: TRBV29-1; size: NA
CDR3: CATSLRDGGYGYTF; DNA: TGTGCCACCAGCTTAAGGGATGGAGGGTATGGCTACACCTTC; length: 14; J: TRBJ1-2; D: NA; V: TRBV15; size: NA
CDR3: CSVRGSYEQYF; DNA: TGCAGCGTTAGGGGTTCCTACGAGCAGTACTTC; length: 11; J: TRBJ2-7; D: NA; V: TRBV29-1; size: NA
CDR3: CANISADSGISPLHF; DNA: TGTGCCAACATCAGCGCGGACAGTGGGATTTCACCCCTCCACTTT; length: 15; J: TRBJ1-6; D: NA; V: TRBV6-1; size: NA
CDR3: CATSSDFPPLQYF; DNA: TGTGCCACCAGCAGTGACTTCCCACCCCTGCAGTACTTC; length: 13; J: TRBJ2-7; D: NA; V: TRBV15; size: NA
CDR3: CASSRDRTTYEQYF; DNA: TGCGCCAGCAGCCGGGACAGGACAACCTACGAGCAGTACTTC; length: 14; J: TRBJ2-7; D: TRBD1; V: TRBV5-1; size: NA
CDR3: CSAQQGAGETQYF; DNA: TGCAGCGCACAACAGGGGGCAGGGGAGACCCAGTACTTC; length: 13; J: TRBJ2-5; D: TRBD1; V: TRBV29-1; size: NA
CDR3: CATSSPRGTTGNTIYF; DNA: TGTGCCACCAGCAGCCCGAGGGGGACAACTGGAAACACCATATATTTT; length: 16; J: TRBJ1-3; D: NA; V: TRBV15; size: NA
CDR3: CASSMDRGTGELFF; DNA: TGTGCCAGTAGTATGGACAGGGGGACTGGGGAGCTGTTTTTT; length: 14; J: TRBJ2-2; D: TRBD1; V: TRBV19; size: few
CDR3: CASSLVGSGNTIYF; DNA: TGTGCCAGCAGCTTAGTAGGGAGTGGAAACACCATATATTTT; length: 14; J: TRBJ1-3; D: NA; V: TRBV7-2; size: few
CDR3: CAISDSGRTIQDEQYF; DNA: TGTGCCATCAGTGACTCCGGACGGACAATTCAGGACGAGCAGTACTTC; length: 16; J: TRBJ2-7; D: NA; V: TRBV10-3; size: NA
CDR3: CSVGVADSNQPQHF; DNA: TGCAGCGTCGGAGTAGCGGATAGCAATCAGCCCCAGCATTTT; length: 14; J: TRBJ1-5; D: NA; V: TRBV29-1; size: NA
CDR3: CASRKRDEKLFF; DNA: TGTGCCAGCAGGAAGCGCGATGAAAAACTGTTTTTT; length: 12; J: TRBJ1-4; D: NA; V: TRBV27; size: NA
CDR3: CAWTVSHYGYTF; DNA: TGTGCCTGGACGGTCAGCCACTATGGCTACACCTTC; length: 12; J: TRBJ1-2; D: NA; V: TRBV30; size: NA
CDR3: CASGDRANTEAFF; DNA: TGTGCCAGCGGGGACAGGGCCAACACTGAAGCTTTCTTT; length: 13; J: TRBJ1-1; D: TRBD1; V: TRBV6-1; size: NA
CDR3: CASSYGQGSVGYTF; DNA: TGTGCCAGCAGTTATGGACAGGGTTCGGTTGGCTACACCTTC; length: 14; J: TRBJ1-2; D: TRBD1; V: TRBV6-5; size: NA
CDR3: CASSLGAVPSYNEQFF; DNA: TGTGCCAGCAGCTTAGGGGCGGTTCCCTCCTACAATGAGCAGTTCTTC; length: 16; J: TRBJ2-1; D: NA; V: TRBV11-2; size: NA
CDR3: CASGPPAALGGELFF; DNA: TGTGCCAGCGGCCCCCCCGCAGCCCTAGGGGGGGAGCTGTTTTTT; length: 15; J: TRBJ2-2; D: NA; V: TRBV28; size: NA
CDR3: CASSAGQGPGYTF; DNA: TGTGCCAGCAGTGCGGGACAGGGGCCCGGCTACACCTTC; length: 13; J: TRBJ1-2; D: TRBD1; V: TRBV2; size: NA
CDR3: CAIGTGSSYEQYF; DNA: TGTGCCATCGGTACGGGGAGCTCCTACGAGCAGTACTTC; length: 13; J: TRBJ2-7; D: NA; V: TRBV10-3; size: NA
CDR3: CASSLDRRTQYF; DNA: TGTGCCAGCAGCCTCGACCGCCGGACCCAGTACTTC; length: 12; J: TRBJ2-5; D: NA; V: TRBV7-9; size: NA
CDR3: CASSLTLAGTTDTQYF; DNA: TGCGCCAGCAGCTTGACACTAGCGGGGACCACAGATACGCAGTATTTT; length: 16; J: TRBJ2-3; D: TRBD2; V: TRBV5-1; size: once